These 16 T cell receptor beta chains were sequenced from one sample in a study of control samples from healthy donors and cancer patients. Using immunoSEQ multiplex PCR, the repertoire was profiled, and TCRdb retains in-frame clones only, with some absent. The table has about 150,000 clones, 89% seen once. The sequencing input was blood. These TCRs come from a man aged 30 to 39 in good health.

The chain links TRBV18 to TRBJ2-7, with D tentatively TRBD2 (7 bases). Trimming took 3 bases from V and 0 from J, leaving 15 bases between them. The CDR3 is made up of 16 amino acids. Germline CDR1 KGHSH, CDR2 LQKENI. CDR3 protein: CASSPNDGGLSYEQYF. The CDR3 DNA reads as TGTGCCAGCTCACCCAACGACGGGGGGCTCTCCTACGAGCAGTACTTC.

Worth noting for this clone: The identical CDR3 is also encoded by other nucleotide sequences in the sample. This chain uses TRBV4-3 with TRBJ1-4, with D perhaps matching TRBD1 (5 bases). V shed 0 bases and J shed 8 bases, with 13 bases lying between them. The CDR3 has 15 residues. The germline V gene has CDR1 LGHNA and CDR2 YSLEER. Here the CDR3 reads CASSQEGGRGEKLFF. The CDR3 DNA reads as TGCGCCAGCAGCCAAGAGGGAGGAAGGGGAGAAAAACTGTTTTTT.

The rearrangement uses TRBV5-5 and TRBJ2-5; possible D gene TRBD1, 6 bases. CDR1 and CDR2 (germline): SGHKS, YYEKEE (reference sequence). CDR3 length: 14 residues. The germline V and J ends were trimmed by 2 bases and 0 bases, with 8 bases remaining between them. The CDR3 is CASSLRTDQETQYF. CDR3 sequence (DNA): TGTGCCAGCAGCTTAAGGACAGACCAAGAGACCCAGTACTTC.

This clone was picked up one time. V and J are TRBV9 and TRBJ2-3; D is unclear. V gave up 0 bases and J gave up 3 bases, with 11 bases separating them. The CDR3 extends over 15 amino acids. The V gene's germline CDR1 is SGDLS and CDR2 YYNGEE. The CDR3 sequence: CASSVAPALTDTQYF. The CDR3 nucleotides read TGTGCCAGCAGCGTAGCTCCAGCCCTAACAGATACGCAGTATTTT. Together with reference TRBV9 and TRBJ2-3, the CDR3 gives the full variable domain: DSGVTQTPKHLITATGQRVTLRCSPRSGDLSVYWYQQSLDQGLQFLIQYYNGEERAKGNILERFSAQQFPDLHSELNLSSLELGDSALYFCASSVAPALTDTQYFGPGTRLTVL.

The chain recombines TRBV14 with TRBJ2-7; TRBD1 matches at 10 bases. The CDR3 consists of 14 residues. V trimming: 2 bases; J trimming: 3 bases; junction bases outside the gene matches: 1. Looked up from germline, CDR1 is SGHDN and CDR2 is FVKESK. The CDR3 nucleotides read TGTGCCAGCAGCCAATGGGACAGGGGCTACGAGCAGTACTTC. This gives the protein CASSQWDRGYEQYF.

The rearrangement links TRBV7-2 to TRBJ2-3; D gene uncertain. This CDR3 contains 15 residues. Germline V gives CDR1 SGHTA, CDR2 FQGNSA. V was cut by 0 bases and J by 0 bases, with 7 bases left in between. The CDR3: CASSLAGVSTDTQYF. The DNA for the CDR3 is TGTGCCAGCAGCTTAGCAGGCGTTAGCACAGATACGCAGTATTTT.

The chain has TRBV11-2 and TRBJ2-1, with 8 nucleotides matching TRBD1. CDR3 length equals 15 residues. Trimming cost V 1 base and J 8 bases; bases outside gene matches: 7. Germline CDR1 SGHAT, CDR2 FQNNGV. Written as DNA, the CDR3 is TGTGCCAGCAGCTTAGTGCCAGGGGGCGGCGATGAGCAGTTCTTC. It codes for CASSLVPGGGDEQFF.

By sample fraction, this clone is medium-sized. The chain couples TRBV25-1 to TRBJ2-2; D is possibly TRBD1 (5 bases). Germline CDR1 reads MGHDK; CDR2 reads SYGVNS. The CDR3 totals 15 residues. Trimming pared 4 bases from V and 4 bases from J, leaving 13 bases between. The CDR3 protein is CASSGKGDGTGELFF. The CDR3 nucleotides are TGTGCCAGCAGTGGCAAAGGGGATGGCACCGGGGAGCTGTTTTTT.

The V gene is TRBV7-2, the J gene TRBJ2-1; D might be TRBD2 (6 bases). There are 17 residues in the CDR3. Germline V gene sequence: CDR1 SGHTA, CDR2 FQGNSA. Trimming left V 2 bases short and J 7 bases short, with 21 bases between. Written as DNA, the CDR3 is TGTGCCAGCAGCTTACGGGGGTTGCGGGGACCCGCGAATGAGCAGTTCTTC. Translated: CASSLRGLRGPANEQFF.

This clone has more than one count but fewer than ten. The rearrangement uses TRBV27 and TRBJ2-7, with 11 bases that match TRBD2. CDR3 length equals 14 residues. From germline, CDR1 is MNHEY and CDR2 SMNVEV (reference sequence). Trimming removed 6 bases from V and 3 bases from J; junction bases left unmatched: 4. CDR3 loop: CASSHLAGGYEQYF. CDR3 nucleotides: TGTGCCAGCAGCCACCTAGCGGGGGGCTACGAGCAGTACTTC.

This chain links TRBV7-2 with TRBJ2-1; TRBD1 aligns across 7 bases. Germline V gives CDR1 SGHTA, CDR2 FQGNSA. The CDR3 has 14 amino acids. With 0 bases clipped from V and 6 bases from J, the junction kept 2 bases outside the gene matches. CDR3 region: CASSLAGQINEQFF. The CDR3 region has the DNA TGTGCCAGCAGCTTAGCGGGACAGATCAATGAGCAGTTCTTC.

This chain joins TRBV7-3 and TRBJ1-1, with D possibly being TRBD1 (5 bases). Deletions cut 4 bases from V and 0 bases from J, with 9 bases between. There are 14 residues in the CDR3. From germline, CDR1 is SGHTA and CDR2 FQGTGA. The CDR3 loop is CASSSQGMNTEAFF. The CDR3 DNA sequence: TGTGCCAGCAGCTCCCAGGGAATGAACACTGAAGCTTTCTTT.

J is TRBJ2-7 and V is TRBV3-1 (or the pseudogene TRBV3-2); the D is unclear. In germline, CDR1 is LGHDT, CDR2 YNNKEL (reference sequence). This CDR3 spans 12 amino acids. The ends were cut back, 8 bases at V and 0 bases at J, with 8 bases in the middle. CDR3 amino acids: CASGPSSYEQYF. CDR3 bases: TGTGCCAGCGGTCCCAGCTCCTACGAGCAGTACTTC.

J is TRBJ2-2 and V is TRBV5-4; 8 positions agree with TRBD2. V lost 3 bases to trimming and J lost 7 bases; unmatched junction nucleotides: 2. In germline, CDR1 is SGHNT, CDR2 YYREEE (reference sequence). The CDR3 loop spans 13 amino acids. In nucleotides, the CDR3 is TGTGCCAGCAGCTCCGGGACTAGCGGGGAGCTGTTTTTT. Translated, it gives CASSSGTSGELFF.

The gene calls are TRBV9 and TRBJ2-2; no firm D call. Germline CDR1 SGDLS, CDR2 YYNGEE. V lost 5 bases and J lost 5, with 4 bases in between. The CDR3 extends over 11 amino acids. The CDR3 region has the DNA TGTGCCAGCAGGGGGACCGGGGAGCTGTTTTTT. This translates into CASRGTGELFF.

The chain couples TRBV12-3 or TRBV12-4 to TRBJ1-4, with D possibly being TRBD1 (5 bases). The ends were cut back, 8 bases at V and 8 bases at J, with 12 bases in the middle. The CDR3 is 12 amino acids. The CDR3 DNA follows: TGTGCCAGCGGGGGACTGGGGGAAAAACTGTTTTTT. Its translation is CASGGLGEKLFF.